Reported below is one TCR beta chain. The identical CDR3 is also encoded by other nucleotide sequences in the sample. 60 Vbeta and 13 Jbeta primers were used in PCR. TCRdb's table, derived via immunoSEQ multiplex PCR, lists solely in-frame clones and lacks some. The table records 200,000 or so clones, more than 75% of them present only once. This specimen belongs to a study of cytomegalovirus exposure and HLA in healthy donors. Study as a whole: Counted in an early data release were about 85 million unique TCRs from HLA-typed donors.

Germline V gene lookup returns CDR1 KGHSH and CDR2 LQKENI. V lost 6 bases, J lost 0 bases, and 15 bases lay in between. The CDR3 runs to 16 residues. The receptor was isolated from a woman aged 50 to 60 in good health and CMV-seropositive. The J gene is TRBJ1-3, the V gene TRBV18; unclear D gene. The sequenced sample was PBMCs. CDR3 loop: CASSLEVQLSGNTIYF. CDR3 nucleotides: TGTGCCAGCTCCCTCGAGGTCCAGCTCTCTGGAAACACCATATATTTT.